The rows below give T cell receptor beta chains drawn from one sample of a study of blood T cell repertoires in COVID-19. Only in-frame clones appear in the TCRdb table, and some are missing; sequencing was by immunoSEQ multiplex PCR. The table records approximately 210,000 clones, roughly 85% of them present only once. The sequenced sample consisted of peripheral blood. All receptors come from a woman of 80 years or more with acute or convalescent COVID-19. Each CDR3 is given with its conserved first and last residue. Each record gives: clone size, J gene, V gene, D gene, CDR3 DNA, CDR3 protein. D genes are given only for firm matches. A clone size is listed for some rows: how often the clone was seen (once, few, many), or a class if it is expanded.

>few|TRBJ1-2|TRBV4-1|NA
TGCGCCAGCAGCCAAGAAGAGACAGACTCCTATGGCTACACCTTC
CASSQEETDSYGYTF
>NA|TRBJ1-6|TRBV18|TRBD1
TGTGCCAGCTCACAACAGGGGGCCTATAATTCACCCCTCCACTTT
CASSQQGAYNSPLHF
>few|TRBJ2-5|TRBV2|NA
TGTGCCAGCATGGAGAACCAAGAGACCCAGTACTTC
CASMENQETQYF
>NA|TRBJ2-3|TRBV29-1|TRBD2
TGCAGCGTTGGGACTAGCGGGGGCACAGATACGCAGTATTTT
CSVGTSGGTDTQYF
>NA|TRBJ1-3|TRBV5-1|NA
TGCGCCAGCAGCCTGGAGCTAGGAAACACCATATATTTT
CASSLELGNTIYF
>NA|TRBJ1-4|TRBV7-2|NA
TGTGCCAGCAGCCTAGACAGCTCTAATGAAAAACTGTTTTTT
CASSLDSSNEKLFF
>NA|TRBJ1-6|TRBV18|NA
TGTGCCAGCTCAGAAAACTCCCCGCTCCAAGGGGGCTCCTATAATTCACCCCTCCACTTT
CASSENSPLQGGSYNSPLHF
>once|TRBJ2-1|TRBV7-2|TRBD2
TGTGCCAGCAGCCCCCGGACTAGCGGGGGGTGGGATGAGCAGTTCTTC
CASSPRTSGGWDEQFF
>once|TRBJ2-7|TRBV3-1/TRBV3-2|NA
TGTGCCAGCAGCCGGGGGCCCATGCCGTACGAGCAGTACTTC
CASSRGPMPYEQYF
>few|TRBJ1-2|TRBV5-5|TRBD1
TGTGCCAGCAGCCCCTGGACAGGGGGCTATGGCTACACCTTC
CASSPWTGGYGYTF
>NA|TRBJ2-2|TRBV4-3|TRBD2
TGCGCCAGCAGCCAAGAGATGGGGGCGGCGGGGGGCCACACCGGGGAGCTGTTTTTT
CASSQEMGAAGGHTGELFF
>NA|TRBJ2-7|TRBV18|TRBD1
TGTGCCAGCTCATCAGGACAGGGGACCTCCTACGAGCAGTACTTC
CASSSGQGTSYEQYF
>NA|TRBJ2-7|TRBV7-8|NA
TGTGCCAGCAGCTTGGCATACCTCGTAACCTACGAGCAGTACTTC
CASSLAYLVTYEQYF
>NA|TRBJ1-1|TRBV5-8|NA
TGTGCCAGCAGCACCCGGGACATAAACACTGAAGCTTTCTTT
CASSTRDINTEAFF
>NA|TRBJ2-5|TRBV28|TRBD2
TGTGCCAGCAACCGGGGGGGGCGACTAGAGACCCAGTACTTC
CASNRGGRLETQYF
>NA|TRBJ1-1|TRBV9|TRBD1
TGTGCCAGCAGCGTATACAGGGGAGGCACTGAAGCTTTCTTT
CASSVYRGGTEAFF
>NA|TRBJ2-1|TRBV19|NA
TGTGCCAGTAGTTTAGAGGGCGCGAGCTACAATGAGCAGTTCTTC
CASSLEGASYNEQFF
>NA|TRBJ1-4|TRBV19|TRBD1
TGTGCCAGTAGAGGACAGGAATTTGCAACTAATGAAAAACTGTTTTTT
CASRGQEFATNEKLFF
>NA|TRBJ2-5|TRBV27|TRBD2
TGTGCCAGCAGTGCACTAGCGGGGGCCGAGACCCAGTACTTC
CASSALAGAETQYF
>NA|TRBJ2-5|TRBV7-9|TRBD2
TGTGCCAGCACCAACATCAACGGACTAGTGGGGTTCAGTAAGAGCCAAGAGACCCAGTACTTC
CASTNINGLVGFSKSQETQYF
>NA|TRBJ1-5|TRBV5-1|NA
TGCGCCAGCAGCTTATGGGGGGGCAATCAGCCCCAGCATTTT
CASSLWGGNQPQHF
>once|TRBJ2-5|TRBV4-1|NA
TGCGCCAGCAGCCAAGTGCACAGTCGCCAAGAGACCCAGTACTTC
CASSQVHSRQETQYF
>NA|TRBJ1-3|TRBV6-6|NA
TGTGCCAGCAGTTTATCGGGGAACACTGGAAACACCATATATTTT
CASSLSGNTGNTIYF
>NA|TRBJ2-7|TRBV3-1/TRBV3-2|NA
TGTGCCAGCAGCCATGGCAGGGTGTACGAGCAGTACTTC
CASSHGRVYEQYF
>few|TRBJ1-5|TRBV9|NA
TGTGCCAGCAGCGTAGGCCCAACCCCGGGGAATCAGCCCCAGCATTTT
CASSVGPTPGNQPQHF
>NA|TRBJ2-3|TRBV28|NA
TGTGCCAGCAGTTTAGCGGGACCTGGGACAGATACGCAGTATTTT
CASSLAGPGTDTQYF
>NA|TRBJ2-5|TRBV18|TRBD1
TGTGCCAGCTCACCGCCTGAGGACAGGGGGGCCCAGTACTTC
CASSPPEDRGAQYF
>NA|TRBJ2-1|TRBV19|TRBD1
TGTGCCAGTAGCCGCCGAGGGGGCTTTGAGCAGTTCTTC
CASSRRGGFEQFF
>NA|TRBJ1-1|TRBV7-3|NA
TGTGCCAGCAGCCCCGACTGGAACACTGAAGCTTTCTTT
CASSPDWNTEAFF
>once|TRBJ1-1|TRBV5-1|NA
TGCGCCAGCAGCTTGGCAGGCGACACTGAAGCTTTCTTT
CASSLAGDTEAFF
>NA|TRBJ2-3|TRBV5-1|NA
TGCGCCAGCAGCTTGGCCCAGACAGATACGCAGTATTTT
CASSLAQTDTQYF
>NA|TRBJ2-1|TRBV7-3|TRBD2
TGTGCCAGCAGCTTCACGGGGGGTCACGACAATGAGCAGTTCTTC
CASSFTGGHDNEQFF
>NA|TRBJ1-6|TRBV5-4|TRBD1
TGTGCCAGCACACCGGACAGGGCTACCTATAATTCACCCCTCCACTTT
CASTPDRATYNSPLHF
>NA|TRBJ2-1|TRBV5-5|NA
TGTGCCAGCAGCTTAGTGGGGGGTGAGCAGTTCTTC
CASSLVGGEQFF
>NA|TRBJ1-6|TRBV27|NA
TGTGCCACCAGTCGGGGCTCCTATAATTCACCCCTCCACTTT
CATSRGSYNSPLHF
>NA|TRBJ1-5|TRBV2|NA
TGTGCCAGCTGGCCCCTACATGCGTTCGGGCAGCCCCAGCATTTT
CASWPLHAFGQPQHF
>NA|TRBJ2-1|TRBV29-1|TRBD2
TGCAGCTCAGAAGCGGGGGGCCTGACAGAAGAGCAGTTCTTC
CSSEAGGLTEEQFF
>NA|TRBJ1-2|TRBV9|NA
TGTGCCAGCAGCGTGTCAAGAACAGGTGGTGGCTACACCTTC
CASSVSRTGGGYTF
>NA|TRBJ2-1|TRBV15|NA
TGTGCCACCAGCATACAGACAGCTAATGAGCAGTTCTTC
CATSIQTANEQFF
>NA|TRBJ2-6|TRBV18|TRBD1
TGTGCCAGCTCACGATCCGGGACAGGGGTCTCTGGGGCCAACGTCCTGACTTTC
CASSRSGTGVSGANVLTF
>NA|TRBJ2-5|TRBV2|TRBD1
TGTGCCAGCAGTGAAGCGTCCGGGACAGAGCTACAAGAGACCCAGTACTTC
CASSEASGTELQETQYF
>NA|TRBJ2-5|TRBV2|TRBD1
TGTGCCAGCAGTGAACAGACAGGGGGCTTCGGGGAGACCCAGTACTTC
CASSEQTGGFGETQYF
>once|TRBJ2-3|TRBV4-2|NA
TGTGCCAGCAGCCGAGAGTGGCTAGTGGCTGCCAGCACAGATACGCAGTATTTT
CASSREWLVAASTDTQYF
>NA|TRBJ1-2|TRBV18|TRBD1
TGTGCCAGCTCACCACCCGGGACAGGGTTGAATGGCTACACCTTC
CASSPPGTGLNGYTF
>once|TRBJ1-5|TRBV7-9|NA
TGTGCCAGCAGCTTATGGAGCCTGAATAGCAATCAGCCCCAGCATTTT
CASSLWSLNSNQPQHF
>NA|TRBJ2-7|TRBV6-5|TRBD1
TGTGCCAGCAGTTACGCGGGACAGGGCTACGAGCAGTACTTC
CASSYAGQGYEQYF
>NA|TRBJ2-5|TRBV7-2|TRBD2
TGTGCCAGCAGCCCACCCTCACTAGCGGTAGAGACCCAGTACTTC
CASSPPSLAVETQYF